Included here is one T cell receptor (beta chain) sequence, with context. Its antigen is undetermined. The entry originates in a study of vaccination effects on CD4 cells after COVID-19. Study overall: Expansion of antigen-specific CD4+ T cells with viral peptide pools was carried out by the ViraFEST assay before sequencing. After the second dose, samples were taken at median day 72. Researchers reported culturing 2 million or so PBMC in each well, adding 8 to 10 IU/ml IL-2 and 10 ug/ml peptides. General study results and limits: Late post-vaccination, clones induced by infection and those induced by vaccine underwent marked clonal contraction.

The table came from immunoSEQ multiplex PCR; TCRdb's copy has only in-frame clones and leaves some out. The data show more than 60,000 clones, with 74% seen just once and 2% to 2.5% held by the top ten. Subsequent to 10 days of culture, CD4+ T cells were isolated. It was two doses of either the BNT162b2 or mRNA-1273 vaccine that participants received. The CDR3 sequence is 14 residues long. Germline lookup yields CDR1 SNHLY and CDR2 FYNNEI. The ends were cut back, 6 bases at V and 8 bases at J, with 14 bases in the middle. This sequence was found in a human donor who received a COVID-19 vaccine. The V and J genes are TRBV2 and TRBJ1-6; D is unclear. The sample consisted of CD4+ T cells from PBMCs cultured without peptide, taken after COVID-19 vaccination. The CDR3 spells CASRERRTDSPLHF. The CDR3 DNA reads as TGTGCCAGCAGGGAAAGAAGGACGGATTCACCCCTCCACTTT.